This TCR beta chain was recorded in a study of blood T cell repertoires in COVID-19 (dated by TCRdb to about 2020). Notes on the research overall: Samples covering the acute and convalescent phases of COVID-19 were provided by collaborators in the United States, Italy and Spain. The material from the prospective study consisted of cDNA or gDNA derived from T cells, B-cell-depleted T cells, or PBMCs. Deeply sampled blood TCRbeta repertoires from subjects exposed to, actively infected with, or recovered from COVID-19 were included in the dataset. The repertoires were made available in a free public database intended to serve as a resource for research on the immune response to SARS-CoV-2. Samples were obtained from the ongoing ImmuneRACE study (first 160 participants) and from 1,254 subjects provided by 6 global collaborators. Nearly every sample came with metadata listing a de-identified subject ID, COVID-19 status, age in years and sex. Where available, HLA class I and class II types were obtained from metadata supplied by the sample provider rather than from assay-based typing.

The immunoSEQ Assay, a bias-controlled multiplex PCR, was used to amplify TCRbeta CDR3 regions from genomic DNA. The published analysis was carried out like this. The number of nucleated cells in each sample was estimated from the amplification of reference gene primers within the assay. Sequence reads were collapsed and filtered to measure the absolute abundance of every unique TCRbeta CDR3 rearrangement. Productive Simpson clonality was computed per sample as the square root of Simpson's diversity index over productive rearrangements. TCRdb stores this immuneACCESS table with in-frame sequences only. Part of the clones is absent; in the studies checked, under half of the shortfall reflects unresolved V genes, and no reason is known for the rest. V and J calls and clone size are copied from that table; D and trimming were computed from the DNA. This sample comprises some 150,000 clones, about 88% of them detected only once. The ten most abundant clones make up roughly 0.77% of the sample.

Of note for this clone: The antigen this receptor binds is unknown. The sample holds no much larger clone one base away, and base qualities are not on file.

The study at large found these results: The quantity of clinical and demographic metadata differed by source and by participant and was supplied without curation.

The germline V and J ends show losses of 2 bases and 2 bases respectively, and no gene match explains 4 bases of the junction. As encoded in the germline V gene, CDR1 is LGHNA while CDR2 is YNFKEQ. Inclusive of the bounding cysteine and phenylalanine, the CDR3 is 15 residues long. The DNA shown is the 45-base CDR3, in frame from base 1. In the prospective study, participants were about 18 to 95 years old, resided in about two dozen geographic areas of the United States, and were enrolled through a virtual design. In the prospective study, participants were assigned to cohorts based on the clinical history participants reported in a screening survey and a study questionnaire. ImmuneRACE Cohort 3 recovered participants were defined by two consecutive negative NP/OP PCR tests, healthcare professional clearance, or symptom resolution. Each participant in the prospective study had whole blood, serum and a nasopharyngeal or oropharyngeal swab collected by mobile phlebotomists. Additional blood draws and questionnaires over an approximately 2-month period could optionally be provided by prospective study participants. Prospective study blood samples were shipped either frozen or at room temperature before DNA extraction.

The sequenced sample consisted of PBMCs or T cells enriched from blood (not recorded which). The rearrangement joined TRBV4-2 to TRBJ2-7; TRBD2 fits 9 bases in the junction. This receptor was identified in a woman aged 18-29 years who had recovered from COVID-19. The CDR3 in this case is CASSQKREAPYEQYF. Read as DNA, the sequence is TGTGCCAGCAGCCAAAAGCGGGAGGCCCCCTACGAGCAGTACTTC.